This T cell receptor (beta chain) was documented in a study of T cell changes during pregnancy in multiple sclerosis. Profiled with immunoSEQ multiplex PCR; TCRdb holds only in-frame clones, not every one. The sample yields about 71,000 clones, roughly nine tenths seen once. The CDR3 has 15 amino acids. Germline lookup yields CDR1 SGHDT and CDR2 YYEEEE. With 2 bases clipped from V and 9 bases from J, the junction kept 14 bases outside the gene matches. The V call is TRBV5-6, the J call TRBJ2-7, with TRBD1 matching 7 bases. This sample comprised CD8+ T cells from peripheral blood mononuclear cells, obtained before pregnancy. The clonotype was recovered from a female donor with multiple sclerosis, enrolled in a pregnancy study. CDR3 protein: CASSLPLDRQDGQYF. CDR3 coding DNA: TGTGCCAGCAGCTTACCCTTGGACAGGCAAGACGGGCAGTACTTC.